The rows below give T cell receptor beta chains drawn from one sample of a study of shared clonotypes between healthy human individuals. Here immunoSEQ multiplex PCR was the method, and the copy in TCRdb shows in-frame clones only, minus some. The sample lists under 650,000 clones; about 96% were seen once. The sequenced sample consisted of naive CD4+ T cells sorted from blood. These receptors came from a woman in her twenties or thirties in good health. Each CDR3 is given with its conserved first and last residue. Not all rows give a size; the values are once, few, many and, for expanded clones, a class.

cdr3_aa: CASSASGRSYEQYF; v_call: TRBV19; clone_size: -; j_call: -
cdr3_aa: CASSFTLAGGPDTQYF; v_call: TRBV7-9; clone_size: once; j_call: TRBJ2-3
cdr3_aa: CASTPRWGANSYEQYF; v_call: TRBV27; clone_size: -; j_call: TRBJ2-7
cdr3_aa: CASSLGRETQYF; v_call: TRBV7-6; clone_size: few; j_call: TRBJ2-5
cdr3_aa: CASSPTQGNGYTF; v_call: TRBV6-4; clone_size: -; j_call: TRBJ1-2
cdr3_aa: CASSVQREASDTQYF; v_call: TRBV6-1; clone_size: -; j_call: TRBJ2-3
cdr3_aa: CASRFRGRGNEQYF; v_call: TRBV2; clone_size: -; j_call: TRBJ2-7
cdr3_aa: CASSQTGTGGNEQFF; v_call: TRBV4-1; clone_size: -; j_call: TRBJ2-1
cdr3_aa: CASSESRLAGVVDTQYF; v_call: TRBV10-1; clone_size: -; j_call: TRBJ2-3
cdr3_aa: CASRRTSGDYNEQFF; v_call: TRBV6-5; clone_size: -; j_call: TRBJ2-1
cdr3_aa: CASSYPLGAQGDEQFF; v_call: TRBV6-6; clone_size: -; j_call: TRBJ2-1
cdr3_aa: CAISVTGDTEAFF; v_call: TRBV6-1; clone_size: -; j_call: TRBJ1-1
cdr3_aa: CASSLGLAGFNGELFF; v_call: TRBV7-9; clone_size: -; j_call: TRBJ2-2
cdr3_aa: CASSFGRNYNEQFF; v_call: TRBV11-1; clone_size: -; j_call: TRBJ2-1
cdr3_aa: CASSFGQGIISEQYF; v_call: TRBV5-6; clone_size: -; j_call: -
cdr3_aa: CSVRGPDTQYF; v_call: TRBV20-1; clone_size: -; j_call: TRBJ2-3
cdr3_aa: CASSPEVRPTLSSYNEQFF; v_call: TRBV5-1; clone_size: -; j_call: TRBJ2-1
cdr3_aa: CASGLGGGGTDTQYF; v_call: TRBV12-5; clone_size: -; j_call: TRBJ2-3
cdr3_aa: CASRPGTGLLPVAKNIQYF; v_call: TRBV2; clone_size: -; j_call: TRBJ2-4
cdr3_aa: CASSGQGAIYEQYF; v_call: TRBV2; clone_size: few; j_call: TRBJ2-7
cdr3_aa: CASGQTPLKYNEQFF; v_call: TRBV30; clone_size: once; j_call: TRBJ2-1
cdr3_aa: CASTRDIHLSGANVLTF; v_call: TRBV19; clone_size: -; j_call: TRBJ2-6
cdr3_aa: CASSIGGTSGSLETQYF; v_call: TRBV19; clone_size: -; j_call: TRBJ2-5
cdr3_aa: CASLGFLAGANVLTF; v_call: TRBV19; clone_size: -; j_call: TRBJ2-6
cdr3_aa: CASSENRGGETQYF; v_call: TRBV2; clone_size: -; j_call: TRBJ2-5
cdr3_aa: CASSHGPGQKYNEQFF; v_call: TRBV7-9; clone_size: -; j_call: TRBJ2-1
cdr3_aa: CASSGGTTGNYGYTF; v_call: TRBV6-5; clone_size: -; j_call: TRBJ1-2
cdr3_aa: CASSLPVEEAFF; v_call: TRBV28; clone_size: -; j_call: TRBJ1-1
cdr3_aa: CASSAGDMSSGNTIYF; v_call: TRBV9; clone_size: -; j_call: TRBJ1-3
cdr3_aa: CASSFRQWDTQYF; v_call: TRBV27; clone_size: -; j_call: TRBJ2-3
cdr3_aa: CASSLGVKSYNEQFF; v_call: TRBV7-9; clone_size: -; j_call: TRBJ2-1